This T cell receptor (beta chain) was sequenced for a study of tumor-infiltrating lymphocytes in primary liver carcinoma. A constant-region primer served to make TCR beta cDNA from about 0.5 ug total RNA. TCR beta libraries came from three nested multiplex PCR rounds using slightly modified ARM-PCR. It was with TRBV1-TRBV30 forward primers and a C-beta reverse primer that the first two PCR rounds were run, at approximately 10 cycles each. MiXCR, run by TCRdb on the multiplex PCR reads, gives a single entry per CDR3 protein. The sample has around 120,000 distinct CDR3 sequences, roughly 75% seen once. This clonotype was seen ten or more times. Without any cell sorting, about 20-31 mg of bulk tissue yielded co-extracted RNA and DNA. CDR1 and CDR2 (germline): GTSNPN, SVGIG (reference sequence). The CDR3 length is 14 residues. The trim removed 3 bases at V and 0 bases at J, leaving 3 bases unmatched.

The TCR was taken from an older woman with primary liver carcinoma and hepatitis B virus infection. This sequence joins TRBV30 and TRBJ1-1, with 8 bases that match TRBD1. Sample: tumor-adjacent normal liver tissue. CDR3 amino acids: CAWSEGQVNTEAFF. The CDR3 DNA reads as TGTGCCTGGAGCGAGGGACAGGTGAACACTGAAGCTTTCTTT. The whole variable domain, remainder taken from reference TRBV30 and TRBJ1-1, is SQTIHQWPATLVQPVGSPLSLECTVEGTSNPNLYWYRQAAGRGLQLLFYSVGIGQISSEVPQNLSASRPQDRQFILSSKKLLLSDSGFYLCAWSEGQVNTEAFFGQGTRLTVV.